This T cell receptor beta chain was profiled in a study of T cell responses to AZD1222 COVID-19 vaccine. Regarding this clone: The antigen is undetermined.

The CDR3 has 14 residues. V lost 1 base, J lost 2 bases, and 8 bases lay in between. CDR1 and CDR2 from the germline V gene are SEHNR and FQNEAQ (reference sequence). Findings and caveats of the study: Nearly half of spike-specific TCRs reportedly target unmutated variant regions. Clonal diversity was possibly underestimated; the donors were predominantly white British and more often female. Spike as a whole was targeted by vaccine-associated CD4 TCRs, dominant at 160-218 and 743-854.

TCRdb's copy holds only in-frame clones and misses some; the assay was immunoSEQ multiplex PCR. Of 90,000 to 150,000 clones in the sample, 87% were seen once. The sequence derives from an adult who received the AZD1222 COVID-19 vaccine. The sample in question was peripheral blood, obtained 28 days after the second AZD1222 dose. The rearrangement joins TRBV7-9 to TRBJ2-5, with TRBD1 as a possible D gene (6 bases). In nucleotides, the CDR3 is TGTGCCAGCAGCTTAGTACAGGGTCAAGAGACCCAGTACTTC. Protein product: CASSLVQGQETQYF.